These 24 T cell receptor beta chains originate from one sample sequenced in a study of T cell responses to AZD1222 COVID-19 vaccine. Assay used: immunoSEQ multiplex PCR; TCRdb lists only in-frame clones, some missing. The profile shows approximately 67,000 clones, 70% to 90% of them singletons. Sequenced here: peripheral blood, sampled on day 0 of AZD1222 vaccination. These receptors came from an adult in good health.

A few counts support this clone. The chain uses TRBV28 and TRBJ1-3; a weak D match, TRBD1 (5 bases). Germline CDR1 and CDR2: MDHEN and SYDVKM. Trimming removed 5 bases from V and 0 bases from J, with 11 bases in between. CDR3 length: 15 residues. CDR3 nucleotides: TGTGCCAGCAGTCTAGGGGCTATCTCTGGAAACACCATATATTTT. It codes for CASSLGAISGNTIYF.

This clone was detected once. This chain joins TRBV7-2 and TRBJ1-3; D unclear. Looked up from germline, CDR1 is SGHTA and CDR2 is FQGNSA. V was trimmed by 1 base and J by 0 bases, leaving 10 bases between them. There are 16 residues in the CDR3. CDR3 bases: TGTGCCAGCAGCTTAGGGGCAGCCTACTCTGGAAACACCATATATTTT. Its translation is CASSLGAAYSGNTIYF.

The chain has TRBV7-8 and TRBJ1-2; 7 bases are a match to TRBD1. The CDR3 totals 12 residues. Trimming took 4 bases from V and 11 from J; bases not matched to a gene: 7. From germline, CDR1 is SGHVS and CDR2 FQNEAQ. CDR3 nucleotides: TGTGCCAGCAGCTCAGGGGGGGATTTTTACACCTTC. Translating gives CASSSGGDFYTF.

This rearrangement joins TRBV19 to TRBJ2-2, with D perhaps TRBD1 (5 bases). CDR1 and CDR2 from the germline V gene are LNHDA and SQIVND (reference sequence). The CDR3 is 16 amino acids. V gave up 7 bases and J gave up 2 bases, with 17 bases separating them. CDR3 nucleotides: TGTGCCAGTACCCTAGAGGCAGGGATTAACACCGGGGAGCTGTTTTTT. This codes for CASTLEAGINTGELFF.

The J gene is TRBJ2-1, the V gene TRBV11-3; D gene uncertain. Trimming removed 1 base from V and 6 bases from J, with 10 bases in between. This CDR3 comprises 14 residues. Germline V lookup: CDR1 SGHNT, CDR2 YENEEA. The CDR3 DNA is TGTGCCAGCAGCTTAGCATCCAGTTTCAATGAGCAGTTCTTC. Its translation is CASSLASSFNEQFF.

V gene TRBV6-1 combines with J gene TRBJ1-4; TRBD1 matches at 7 bases. V lost 2 bases to trimming and J lost 8 bases; unmatched junction nucleotides: 11. The CDR3 contains 16 residues. Per the germline V gene, CDR1 is MNHNS and CDR2 is SASEGT. Here the CDR3 DNA reads TGTGCCAGCAGTGAACCGTCGCAGGGGGTCAGGGAAAAACTGTTTTTT. Amino acid sequence: CASSEPSQGVREKLFF.

The J gene is TRBJ2-7, the V gene TRBV6-5; maybe TRBD1 (6 bases). CDR1 and CDR2 from the germline V gene are MNHEY and SVGAGI. The CDR3 length is 12 residues. Trimming took 6 bases from V and 7 from J, leaving 13 bases between them. The CDR3 region has the DNA TGTGCCAGCAGGCCGACAGGTGAGGAGCAGTACTTC. It is translated as CASRPTGEEQYF.

In DNA, the CDR3 is TGTGCCAGCAGCTTGAGCGACAGGGGGACCGATGGCTACACCTTC. This sequence encodes CASSLSDRGTDGYTF. The V call is TRBV5-8, the J call TRBJ1-2; 9 positions match TRBD1. J gave up 6 bases and V 1 base, and 7 bases lay outside the gene matches. Germline assignment: CDR1 SGHTS and CDR2 YDEGEE. This CDR3 has 15 amino acids.

Concerning this clone: Other DNA sequences in this sample translate to the same CDR3. This chain uses TRBV11-3 with TRBJ2-3; 9 bases map to TRBD1. Per germline, CDR1 SGHNT and CDR2 YENEEA. The CDR3 is 14 amino acids. V shed 4 bases, J shed 1 base, and the junction held 0 bases outside the gene matches. The CDR3 region has the DNA TGTGCCAGCAGCTGGGACAGGGGCACAGATACGCAGTATTTT. It yields the protein CASSWDRGTDTQYF. Looking up the rest from reference TRBV11-3 and TRBJ2-3 gives the full variable domain: EAGVVQSPRYKIIEKKQPVAFWCNPISGHNTLYWYLQNLGQGPELLIRYENEEAVDDSQLPKDRFSAERLKGVDSTLKIQPAELGDSAVYLCASSWDRGTDTQYFGPGTRLTVL.

The rearrangement uses TRBV5-6 and TRBJ1-3; 10 bases match TRBD1. After removal of 4 bases from V and 2 bases from J, the junction contained 3 bases not matched to a gene. Germline values: CDR1 SGHDT, CDR2 YYEEEE. There are 15 residues in the CDR3. The CDR3: CASSEGTGAGNTIYF. Written as DNA, the CDR3 is TGTGCCAGCAGCGAGGGGACAGGGGCTGGAAACACCATATATTTT.

The chain couples TRBV2 to TRBJ2-7; 7 bases agree with TRBD1. This CDR3 is 13 amino acids long. Germline V gene lookup returns CDR1 SNHLY and CDR2 FYNNEI. J lost 3 bases, V lost 1 base, and 0 bases had no gene match. The CDR3 sequence: CASSEDRGYEQYF. DNA for the CDR3: TGTGCCAGCAGTGAAGACAGGGGCTACGAGCAGTACTTC. The variable domain in full, completed from reference TRBV2 and TRBJ2-7, reads EPEVTQTPSHQVTQMGQEVILRCVPISNHLYFYWYRQILGQKVEFLVSFYNNEISEKSEIFDDQFSVERPDGSNFTLKIRSTKLEDSAMYFCASSEDRGYEQYFGPGTRLTVT.

This clone appeared a few times. CDR3 loop: CASSLGTLAGELFF. The CDR3 DNA reads as TGTGCCAGCAGTCTCGGGACTCTCGCCGGGGAGCTGTTTTTT. J is TRBJ2-2 and V is TRBV6-5; TRBD2 might be the D (6 bases). The CDR3 has 14 residues. V was trimmed by 5 bases and J by 6 bases, leaving 13 bases between them. Germline V gene sequence: CDR1 MNHEY, CDR2 SVGAGI.

The chain recombines TRBV4-2 with TRBJ2-7; 12 bases match TRBD1. With 4 bases clipped from V and 2 bases from J, the junction kept 9 bases outside the gene matches. Germline CDR1 and CDR2: LGHNA and YNFKEQ. The CDR3 contains 17 residues. CDR3: CASSRGTGGLTTYEQYF. The DNA of the CDR3 is TGTGCCAGCAGCCGGGGGACAGGGGGCCTTACGACCTACGAGCAGTACTTC.

The gene calls are TRBV6-6 and TRBJ2-3; 13 nucleotides align to TRBD2. V dropped 5 bases and J dropped 5; count of bases not matched to a gene: 10. CDR1 and CDR2 from the germline V gene are MNHNY and SVGAGI (reference sequence). The CDR3 runs 17 residues. Here the CDR3 DNA reads TGTGCCAGCAGTCCCCCCCCCGGGACTAGCGGGGAAGATACGCAGTATTTT. This gives the protein CASSPPPGTSGEDTQYF.

The CDR3: CASSSWTPMNTEAFF. CDR3 nucleotides: TGTGCCAGCAGCAGCTGGACACCGATGAACACTGAAGCTTTCTTT. J is TRBJ1-1 and V is TRBV7-9; TRBD1 is a possible D gene (5 bases). CDR1 SEHNR and CDR2 FQNEAQ come from the germline V gene (reference sequence). CDR3 size: 15 residues. Trimming took off 5 bases at V and 0 bases at J, with 13 bases between the two ends.

The V call is TRBV6-5, the J call TRBJ1-6; TRBD1 matches at 8 bases. The CDR3 is 16 amino acids. The V gene's germline CDR1 is MNHEY and CDR2 SVGAGI. V shed 0 bases and J 7 bases; nucleotides not matched to a gene: 5. The CDR3 DNA is TGTGCCAGCAGTTACTCAAGGACAGGGCGCAATTCACCCCTCCACTTT. Translated: CASSYSRTGRNSPLHF.

The chain couples TRBV28 to TRBJ1-2, with D perhaps TRBD1 (6 bases). Germline CDR1 MDHEN, CDR2 SYDVKM. This CDR3 has 14 amino acids. Trimming shortened V by 5 bases and J by 8 bases, and 18 bases separated the two germline ends. The CDR3 DNA sequence: TGTGCCAGCAGTACCGGACAGTCCCGAAGGGGCTACACCTTC. It specifies CASSTGQSRRGYTF.

The V gene is TRBV7-3, the J gene TRBJ2-4; 10 positions match TRBD2. V was pared by 5 bases and J by 1 base, with 2 bases of the junction left unmatched. Germline V gives CDR1 SGHTA, CDR2 FQGTGA. The CDR3 contains 15 residues. This chain's CDR3 is CASSPTSGAKNIQYF. The DNA for the CDR3 is TGTGCCAGCAGCCCGACTAGCGGGGCCAAAAACATTCAGTACTTC. Combining the CDR3 with reference TRBV7-3 and TRBJ2-4 gives the whole variable domain GAGVSQTPSNKVTEKGKYVELRCDPISGHTALYWYRQSLGQGPEFLIYFQGTGAADDSGLPNDRFFAVRPEGSVSTLKIQRTERGDSAVYLCASSPTSGAKNIQYFGAGTRLSVL.

This clone appeared once. This chain uses TRBV4-2 with TRBJ2-5; 7 nucleotides agree with TRBD2. V gave up 0 bases and J gave up 4 bases; unmatched junction bases: 11. This CDR3 is 17 amino acids long. Germline lookup yields CDR1 LGHNA and CDR2 YNFKEQ. The CDR3 nucleotides read TGTGCCAGCAGCCAAGAATATTGGCAGGGAGGGATAGAGACCCAGTACTTC. It encodes CASSQEYWQGGIETQYF.

V usage is TRBV2 and J usage is TRBJ1-2, with D possibly TRBD1 on 5 matching bases. CDR1 is SNHLY and CDR2 is FYNNEI in the germline V gene. This CDR3 contains 12 residues. Trimming removed 5 bases at V and 5 bases at J, with 9 bases between. CDR3 DNA sequence: TGTGCCAGCAGTCCTCAGGGTTATGGCTACACCTTC. As protein: CASSPQGYGYTF.

The chain uses TRBV18 and TRBJ1-3; D unclear. Germline V gene data show CDR1 as KGHSH and CDR2 as LQKENI. V shed 3 bases and J shed 2 bases, with 11 bases lying between them. The CDR3 consists of 15 residues. The CDR3 nucleotides are TGTGCCAGCTCACCGGGTCGCTCAACTGGAAACACCATATATTTT. As protein: CASSPGRSTGNTIYF.

This chain links TRBV30 with TRBJ1-2; perhaps TRBD1 as D (5 bases). The CDR3 is made up of 13 amino acids. V lost 0 bases, J lost 6 bases, and 11 bases lay in between. From germline, CDR1 is GTSNPN and CDR2 SVGIG (reference sequence). The CDR3 region has the DNA TGTGCCTGGAGTGTGTCAGGGAGAAATGGCTACACCTTC. Its translation: CAWSVSGRNGYTF.

This clone came up a few times. The rearrangement uses TRBV5-4 and TRBJ1-1; no firm D call. Trimming stripped 0 bases from V and 4 bases from J, with 10 bases between. The germline gives CDR1 SGHNT, CDR2 YYREEE (reference sequence). The CDR3 totals 14 residues. CDR3 DNA sequence: TGTGCCAGCAGCTTGGCCCAAGGTTCCACTGAAGCTTTCTTT. It yields the protein CASSLAQGSTEAFF.

The chain is built from TRBV3-1 (or the pseudogene TRBV3-2) and TRBJ1-5; TRBD1 is a possible D gene (6 bases). Trimming removed 1 base from V and 7 bases from J, with 17 bases in between. CDR1 and CDR2 (germline): LGHDT, YNNKEL (reference sequence). This CDR3 has 16 amino acids. Here the CDR3 reads CASSQGGGQVGQPQHF. Here the CDR3 DNA reads TGTGCCAGCAGCCAAGGAGGGGGGCAGGTAGGACAGCCCCAGCATTTT.